This T cell receptor beta chain originates from a study of blood T cell repertoires in COVID-19. Study as a whole: From the United States, Italy and Spain came samples of acute and convalescent COVID-19. T cells, B-cell-depleted T cells, or PBMCs supplied cDNA or gDNA.

In the original analysis: Amplification with reference gene primers provided the estimates of nucleated cell counts. Generated by immunoSEQ multiplex PCR, the TCRdb table keeps only in-frame clones and is missing some. V and J calls and clone size are as listed in that table; D and trimming were resolved from the DNA. The sample has 110,000 to 150,000 clones; more than 75% are singletons. The CDR3 consists of 11 residues. Trimming stripped 6 bases from V and 5 bases from J, with 7 bases between. Per germline, CDR1 LNHDA and CDR2 SQIVND (reference sequence). The chain couples TRBV19 to TRBJ1-2; D unresolved. Sequencing input: peripheral blood. This clonotype was sampled from a woman between 45 and 65 years old with acute or convalescent COVID-19. The CDR3 DNA reads TGTGCCAGTAGAGAAGAGTATGGCTACACCTTC. It is translated as CASREEYGYTF.